This T cell receptor beta chain was obtained from a study of human T cells and chemical hapten exposure. The overall study: Across samples, TCR yields varied, mostly owing to small differences in pooled library volumes.

Germline V gene sequence: CDR1 MGHDK, CDR2 SYGVNS. V was pared by 1 base and J by 5 bases, with 6 bases of the junction left unmatched. CDR3 length: 15 amino acids. Stated time point: healthy volunteer bleed at 6 weeks. Extraction of total RNA was performed on unfractionated whole blood. Findings of the study overall: Once DPC sensitization occurred, TCRs above 1 in 1000 frequency showed no change.

Of note for this clonotype: The target antigen is unknown.

For the library, individual cDNA molecules each received unique molecular identifiers. Original methodology: Per sample, the median was 95,638 TCRs, with values from roughly 23,000 to 640,000. TCRdb independently ran MiXCR on the RACE reads; one entry per CDR3 protein. The V and J calls and clone size are TCRdb's, not the authors'. The data show about 77,000 distinct CDR3 sequences, with approximately 8.6% seen just once and around 1.7% held by the top ten. The genes are TRBV25-1 and TRBJ2-7; 9 nucleotides line up with TRBD1. This TCR was recovered from a female donor in good health. Some clones in this sample may be carry-over from other donors' samples. The sequencing input was whole blood. The CDR3: CASSELGTGTHEQYF. In DNA form, the CDR3 reads TGTGCCAGCAGTGAATTGGGGACAGGGACCCACGAGCAGTACTTC.